This paragraph reports one T cell receptor beta chain. Some clones are missing from TCRdb's copy, which holds only in-frame ones; the method was immunoSEQ multiplex PCR. The sample carries 250,000 or so clones, nearly 90% recorded once. The cohort comprised adults aged 18 to 89 years residing in about two dozen US areas. Membership in each cohort depended on participant-reported clinical history. Trimming removed 2 bases from V and 9 bases from J; junction bases left unmatched: 13. Germline V CDR1 and CDR2: SEHNR, FQNEAQ (reference sequence). This CDR3 region has 18 residues. This sample is drawn from a study of blood T cell repertoires in COVID-19. Across the study: T cells, B-cell-depleted T cells, or PBMCs provided the cDNA or gDNA that served as material.

The specimen was PBMCs or T cells enriched from blood (not recorded which). The gene calls are TRBV7-9 and TRBJ2-1, with 13 bases fitting TRBD2. The TCR sequence derives from a man younger than 45 who had recovered from COVID-19. The CDR3 DNA follows: TGTGCCAGCAGCTTACGACCCGATACTAGCGGGAGGGCCATTGAGCAGTTCTTC. Translation gives CASSLRPDTSGRAIEQFF.